A selection of T cell receptor beta chains follows, all from one sample in a study of blood T cells in healthy people across ages. One entry per CDR3 protein, called by TCRdb with MiXCR from the 5' RACE reads. The table shows over 600,000 distinct CDR3 sequences, with over 20% occurring only once. Sequenced sample: blood. These receptor sequences come from a man between 65 and 85 years old in good health. Both conserved end residues are part of each CDR3. D genes are given only for firm matches. The size of a clone is reported for some rows only, either as once, few or many, or as a class for expanded clones.

size: few; J: TRBJ2-1; D: -; V: TRBV29-1; DNA: TGCAGCGTTGATGTTACCTTCGAGCAGTTCTTC; CDR3: CSVDVTFEQFF
size: -; J: TRBJ2-5; D: -; V: TRBV29-1; DNA: TGCAGCGTTGAAGATGGCGGTCAAGAGACCCAGTACTTC; CDR3: CSVEDGGQETQYF
size: few; J: TRBJ1-4; D: TRBD1; V: TRBV7-9; DNA: TGTGCCAGCAGCCCAACCCTACGGGACAGGGGGGGTGAAAAACTGTTTTTT; CDR3: CASSPTLRDRGGEKLFF
size: -; J: TRBJ2-5; D: -; V: TRBV7-9; DNA: TGTGCCAGCAGCTTATACGGGAGTGACGAAGAGACCCAGTACTTC; CDR3: CASSLYGSDEETQYF
size: -; J: TRBJ2-1; D: TRBD2; V: TRBV29-1; DNA: TGCAGCGTTGGAGCTAGCGGGCTCAATAAGCAGTTCTTC; CDR3: CSVGASGLNKQFF
size: -; J: TRBJ2-7; D: -; V: TRBV14; DNA: TGTGCCAGCAGCCGGGCACCCGGCAGGGTATCCTACGAGCAGTACTTC; CDR3: CASSRAPGRVSYEQYF
size: many; J: TRBJ1-4; D: -; V: TRBV4-3; DNA: TGCGCCAGCAGCCAAGAATACGCCACCAGGTTTGGGAAACTGTTTTTT; CDR3: CASSQEYATRFGKLFF
size: few; J: TRBJ2-3; D: TRBD2; V: TRBV29-1; DNA: TGCAGCGTCGCGACTAGCGGGTCAAGGACAGATACGCAGTATTTT; CDR3: CSVATSGSRTDTQYF
size: many; J: TRBJ1-1; D: -; V: TRBV27; DNA: TGTGCCAGCAGTTTAGGTCCCCCGAACACTGAAGCTTTCTTT; CDR3: CASSLGPPNTEAFF
size: -; J: TRBJ1-2; D: -; V: TRBV6-5; DNA: TGTGCCAGCAGTTACCGATCCGGGACGAAGAACTATGGCTACACCTTC; CDR3: CASSYRSGTKNYGYTF
size: -; J: TRBJ1-6; D: -; V: TRBV7-2; DNA: TGTGCCAGCAGCTTAGTCGAGGCTCTGAATTCACCCCTCCACTTT; CDR3: CASSLVEALNSPLHF
size: -; J: TRBJ1-1; D: TRBD1; V: TRBV10-1; DNA: TGCGCCAGCAGTGAGCGTCCGGGACAGGTTAACAGTGAAGCTTTCTTT; CDR3: CASSERPGQVNSEAFF
size: -; J: TRBJ2-5; D: -; V: TRBV2; DNA: TGTGCCAGCAGTGTTACCGGGACCAAAGAGACCCAGTACTTC; CDR3: CASSVTGTKETQYF
size: few; J: TRBJ2-1; D: -; V: TRBV2; DNA: TGTGCCAGCAGTCCCGAGGGTGCCCTGCTGACTGAGCAGTTCTTC; CDR3: CASSPEGALLTEQFF
size: few; J: TRBJ1-6; D: -; V: TRBV4-1; DNA: TGCGCCAGCAGCCAAGGGGAAGCCTCAAGCTCCTATAATTCACCCCTCCACTTT; CDR3: CASSQGEASSSYNSPLHF
size: -; J: TRBJ1-2; D: -; V: TRBV7-2; DNA: TGTGCCAGCAGGGACTCCGGGAACTATGGCTACACCTTC; CDR3: CASRDSGNYGYTF
size: few; J: TRBJ2-5; D: -; V: TRBV3-1; DNA: TGTGCCAGCAGCCAACGAAGGGACACGCAGACCCAGTACTTC; CDR3: CASSQRRDTQTQYF
size: -; J: TRBJ2-7; D: -; V: TRBV4-1; DNA: TGCGCCAGCAGCCAAGATGGTCTCGAGCAGTACTTC; CDR3: CASSQDGLEQYF
size: few; J: TRBJ2-5; D: TRBD2; V: TRBV2; DNA: TGTGCCAGCAGTGACCGACTCCTAGCGGGGGATACCCAGTACTTC; CDR3: CASSDRLLAGDTQYF
size: few; J: TRBJ2-3; D: -; V: TRBV12-3/TRBV12-4; DNA: TGTGCCAGCAGTTTCTCGAGCCCACGCACAGATACGCAGTATTTT; CDR3: CASSFSSPRTDTQYF
size: few; J: TRBJ1-1; D: -; V: TRBV6-6; DNA: TGTGCCAGCACTCCACTGGGGGGGAACACTGAAGCTTTCTTT; CDR3: CASTPLGGNTEAFF
size: -; J: TRBJ2-5; D: TRBD2; V: TRBV4-1; DNA: TGCGCCAGCAGCCAAGACTCAGGACTAGCGCTCGAGACCCAGTACTTC; CDR3: CASSQDSGLALETQYF
size: -; J: TRBJ2-3; D: -; V: TRBV28; DNA: TGTGCCAGCAGAGGAGGCCCCAGGTGGGATACGCAGTATTTT; CDR3: CASRGGPRWDTQYF
size: -; J: TRBJ1-4; D: TRBD1; V: TRBV28; DNA: TGTGCCAGCAGTTTAGGGGGACAGGGGAGTGAAAAACTGTTTTTT; CDR3: CASSLGGQGSEKLFF
size: -; J: TRBJ1-4; D: -; V: TRBV14; DNA: TGTGCCAGCAGCCAAGATCGGCTCCCGGGAGAAAAACTGTTTTTT; CDR3: CASSQDRLPGEKLFF
size: many; J: TRBJ1-4; D: TRBD1; V: TRBV4-3; DNA: TGCGCCAGCAGCCACCATACAGGGGAGGGTGAAAAACTGTTTTTT; CDR3: CASSHHTGEGEKLFF
size: few; J: TRBJ2-7; D: TRBD1; V: TRBV7-2; DNA: TGTGCCAGCAGCCCAGACAGGGGTTTTACCTACGAGCAGTACTTC; CDR3: CASSPDRGFTYEQYF
size: many; J: TRBJ2-1; D: -; V: TRBV6-1; DNA: TGTGCCAGCGCGGAGACTAGTCACAATGAGCAGTTCTTC; CDR3: CASAETSHNEQFF
size: few; J: TRBJ2-7; D: -; V: TRBV5-1; DNA: TGCGCCAGCAGCTTGGACCTATACTCCTACGAGCAGTACTTC; CDR3: CASSLDLYSYEQYF
size: many; J: TRBJ1-4; D: -; V: TRBV15; DNA: TGTGCCACCAGCAGAGGCCCTAATGAAAAACTGTTTTTT; CDR3: CATSRGPNEKLFF
size: many; J: TRBJ2-4; D: -; V: TRBV7-2; DNA: TGTGCCAGCAGCTTGACATCCCGAGCCTCAGCCAAAAACATTCAGTACTTC; CDR3: CASSLTSRASAKNIQYF
size: -; J: TRBJ1-5; D: -; V: TRBV28; DNA: TGTGCCAGCAGTTCACAACAGGGAGAGGAGCAGCCCCAGCATTTT; CDR3: CASSSQQGEEQPQHF
size: -; J: TRBJ1-2; D: TRBD1; V: TRBV30; DNA: TGTGCCATAACAGGGGCAGCGTTTGATGGCTACACCTTC; CDR3: CAITGAAFDGYTF
size: few; J: TRBJ2-1; D: -; V: TRBV4-1; DNA: TGCGCCAGCAGCCAAGAGGTCCCGGGAGCGTACAATGAGCAGTTCTTC; CDR3: CASSQEVPGAYNEQFF
size: -; J: TRBJ2-1; D: -; V: TRBV27; DNA: TGTGCCAGCAGTTTAGACACTCGGTGGGGCAATGAGCAGTTCTTC; CDR3: CASSLDTRWGNEQFF
size: many; J: TRBJ2-4; D: TRBD2; V: TRBV4-1; DNA: TGCGCCAGCAGCCAATGGACTAGCGGACATACCAAAAACATTCAGTACTTC; CDR3: CASSQWTSGHTKNIQYF
size: -; J: TRBJ2-1; D: TRBD2; V: TRBV20-1; DNA: TGCAGTGCTCTACTGACTAGCACCAATGAGCAGTTCTTC; CDR3: CSALLTSTNEQFF
size: many; J: TRBJ1-5; D: TRBD1; V: TRBV7-9; DNA: TGTGCCAGCAGCTCCAGGGACAGGGCATCGGCCCAGCATTTT; CDR3: CASSSRDRASAQHF
size: few; J: TRBJ2-7; D: -; V: TRBV4-1; DNA: TGCGCCAGCAGCCCGCAGGGTAGGTCTTCGGCCTACGAGCAGTACTTC; CDR3: CASSPQGRSSAYEQYF
size: -; J: TRBJ1-5; D: -; V: TRBV29-1; DNA: TGCAGCGTTACACAGGGAGGCAATCAGCCCCAGCATTTT; CDR3: CSVTQGGNQPQHF
size: -; J: TRBJ1-1; D: -; V: TRBV27; DNA: TGTGCCAGCAGTGGAAGGGGCGATGTCACTGAAGCTTTCTTT; CDR3: CASSGRGDVTEAFF
size: -; J: TRBJ2-5; D: -; V: TRBV4-1; DNA: TGCGCCAGCAGCCAAGGCCGGACAGCAGAGACCCAGTACTTC; CDR3: CASSQGRTAETQYF
size: many; J: TRBJ1-2; D: -; V: TRBV4-3; DNA: TGTGCCAGCAGCCAAGATACAGGGAACTATGGCTACACCTTC; CDR3: CASSQDTGNYGYTF
size: few; J: TRBJ1-1; D: -; V: TRBV28; DNA: TGTGCCAGCAGTTTAGAATTAACTATGAACACTGAAGCTTTCTTT; CDR3: CASSLELTMNTEAFF
size: few; J: TRBJ2-5; D: -; V: TRBV25-1; DNA: TGTGCCAGCAGTGAATGGGGAGCCGGACAAGAGACCCAGTACTTC; CDR3: CASSEWGAGQETQYF
size: few; J: TRBJ2-3; D: -; V: TRBV10-3; DNA: TGTGCCATCAGTGATTATTCCGACGGCACAGATACGCAGTATTTT; CDR3: CAISDYSDGTDTQYF
size: -; J: TRBJ2-2; D: -; V: TRBV10-3; DNA: TGTGCCATCAGTGAGGGGGCGGGCCAGAACACCGGGGAGCTGTTTTTT; CDR3: CAISEGAGQNTGELFF
size: many; J: TRBJ1-4; D: TRBD1; V: TRBV28; DNA: TGTGCCAGCAGCCGGACAGGGGGAGATGAAAAACTGTTTTTT; CDR3: CASSRTGGDEKLFF
size: -; J: TRBJ2-5; D: TRBD2; V: TRBV6-2/TRBV6-3; DNA: TGTGCCAGCAGTTACTCGACTAGCGGGAGTCAAGAGACCCAGTACTTC; CDR3: CASSYSTSGSQETQYF
size: -; J: TRBJ1-1; D: TRBD1; V: TRBV28; DNA: TGTGCCAGCAGTCCACAGGGGACCGGTGAAGCTTTCTTT; CDR3: CASSPQGTGEAFF
size: -; J: TRBJ2-7; D: TRBD2; V: TRBV28; DNA: TGTGCCAGCAGTTTATCGGCTAGCGGGAGGAACGAGCAGTACTTC; CDR3: CASSLSASGRNEQYF
size: few; J: TRBJ2-7; D: -; V: TRBV28; DNA: TGTGCCAGTCAGAATTCCCGCGCCTACGAGCAGTACTTC; CDR3: CASQNSRAYEQYF
size: -; J: TRBJ1-1; D: -; V: TRBV6-6; DNA: TGTGCCAGCAGTTATGGAGTGGGGAACACTGAAGCTTTCTTT; CDR3: CASSYGVGNTEAFF
size: -; J: TRBJ1-4; D: -; V: TRBV18; DNA: TGTGCCAGCTCACCGTCGACGGCGCTCCAAAATGAAAAACCGTTTTTT; CDR3: CASSPSTALQNEKPFF
size: -; J: TRBJ2-2; D: -; V: TRBV6-2/TRBV6-3; DNA: TGTGCCAGCAGTCAGCTTCAACCCCCAAACACCGGGGAGCTGTTTTTT; CDR3: CASSQLQPPNTGELFF
size: -; J: TRBJ2-1; D: -; V: TRBV10-3; DNA: TGTGCCATCAGAAGCTACAATGAGCAGTTCTTC; CDR3: CAIRSYNEQFF
size: -; J: TRBJ2-7; D: TRBD2; V: TRBV12-3/TRBV12-4; DNA: TGTGCCAGCAGTTTTTCGGGGGGGTATGGGCAGTACTTC; CDR3: CASSFSGGYGQYF
size: few; J: TRBJ2-3; D: TRBD2; V: TRBV29-1; DNA: TGCAGCACCGCCGGGACTAGCGGTCGTACCACTACGCAGTATTTT; CDR3: CSTAGTSGRTTTQYF